These 25 T cell receptor beta chains share one sample of origin, sequenced in a study of control samples from healthy donors and cancer patients. Sequenced by immunoSEQ multiplex PCR; TCRdb stores in-frame clones only, minus some. Of 110,000 to 150,000 clones listed, around nine tenths are singletons. The sequenced sample was blood. All receptors derive from a man aged 30 to 45 in good health.

The gene calls are TRBV28 and TRBJ2-7; no reliable D call. Trimming cost V 2 bases and J 6 bases, with 8 bases left between them. Germline values: CDR1 MDHEN, CDR2 SYDVKM. The CDR3 has 12 amino acids. The CDR3 DNA sequence: TGTGCCAGCAGTTTACTCCTGGGCGAGCAGTACTTC. As protein: CASSLLLGEQYF.

The genes are TRBV10-3 and TRBJ1-1; 8 nucleotides line up with TRBD1. Germline V gene lookup returns CDR1 ENHRY and CDR2 SYGVKD. The V and J ends lost 6 bases and 6 bases, in that order; junction bases with no gene match: 6. This CDR3 is 13 amino acids long. CDR3 DNA sequence: TGTGCCATCAGACGGACAGGGCTCGCTGAAGCTTTCTTT. The encoded protein is CAIRRTGLAEAFF.

This rearrangement joins TRBV6-5 to TRBJ2-1; D remains ambiguous. This CDR3 comprises 13 residues. The germline V gene encodes CDR1 MNHEY and CDR2 SVGAGI. Trimming shortened V by 4 bases and J by 4 bases, and 8 bases separated the two germline ends. The CDR3 nucleotides are TGTGCCAGCAGTTTGGGCCAGTACAATGAGCAGTTCTTC. This sequence encodes CASSLGQYNEQFF.

The J gene is TRBJ2-7, the V gene TRBV5-1; 13 bases are shared with TRBD2. Germline CDR1 and CDR2: SGHRS and YFSETQ. J was trimmed by 6 bases and V by 7 bases; bases with no gene match: 7. The CDR3 runs to 14 residues. CDR3 DNA sequence: TGCGCCAGCTCCGGGACTAGCGGGATAAGCGAGCAGTACTTC. It encodes CASSGTSGISEQYF.

A single count supports this clone. The V and J genes are TRBV5-6 and TRBJ1-6; 7 bases are a match to TRBD1. The CDR3 consists of 16 residues. CDR1 is SGHDT, CDR2 YYEEEE, per germline. Trimming removed 5 bases from V and 0 bases from J; junction bases left unmatched: 5. The CDR3 coding sequence is TGTGCCAGCAGTCAGGACAGGAGCTCCTATAATTCACCCCTCCACTTT. As protein: CASSQDRSSYNSPLHF.

The chain employs TRBV9 and TRBJ2-5; weak D call: TRBD2 (6 bases). In germline, CDR1 is SGDLS, CDR2 YYNGEE. The CDR3 is 16 amino acids. V shed 0 bases and J shed 7 bases, with 19 bases lying between them. In DNA, the CDR3 is TGTGCCAGCAGCGTAGGGAGCGGAGGGCTAGCAGGGACCCAGTACTTC. Translating it yields CASSVGSGGLAGTQYF. Filled out from reference TRBV9 and TRBJ2-5, the complete variable domain reads DSGVTQTPKHLITATGQRVTLRCSPRSGDLSVYWYQQSLDQGLQFLIQYYNGEERAKGNILERFSAQQFPDLHSELNLSSLELGDSALYFCASSVGSGGLAGTQYFGPGTRLLVL.

This rearrangement joins TRBV2 to TRBJ2-2, with 9 bases fitting TRBD2. The CDR3 is 14 residues long. The V and J ends lost 6 bases and 4 bases, in that order; junction bases with no gene match: 3. Looked up from germline, CDR1 is SNHLY and CDR2 is FYNNEI. Here the CDR3 reads CASRGLASTGELFF. As DNA, the CDR3 is TGTGCCAGCAGAGGACTAGCGAGCACCGGGGAGCTGTTTTTT.

The chain carries TRBV15 and TRBJ2-7; D not certain. V was pared by 1 base and J by 1 base, with 8 bases between. The germline V gene has CDR1 LNHNV and CDR2 YYDKDF (reference sequence). This CDR3 region has 14 residues. This chain's CDR3 is CATSRGMASYEQYF. As DNA, the CDR3 is TGTGCCACCAGCAGAGGTATGGCGTCCTACGAGCAGTACTTC.

The gene calls are TRBV5-4 and TRBJ1-2; tentative D call: TRBD1 (5 bases). Trimming took off 4 bases at V and 4 bases at J, with 11 bases between the two ends. Germline CDR1 and CDR2: SGHNT and YYREEE (reference sequence). CDR3 length equals 13 residues. CDR3 residues: CASSPPGSYGYTF. The CDR3 coding sequence is TGTGCCAGCAGCCCCCCAGGGAGCTATGGCTACACCTTC.

As for this clone: Sequence at one end of the junction differs from germline and may be a read error. The V gene is TRBV7-7, the J gene TRBJ2-7; 8 nucleotides agree with TRBD1. The CDR3 extends over 13 amino acids. Germline CDR1 and CDR2: SSHAT and FNYEAQ (reference sequence). This CDR3 is CASSFDRGSEQYF. The CDR3 DNA follows: TGTGCTAGCAGCTTCGACAGGGGAAGCGAGCAGTACTTC. The entire variable domain, with the rest obtained from reference TRBV7-7 and TRBJ2-7, is as follows: GAGVSQSPRYKVTKRGQDVTLRCDPISSHATLYWYQQALGQGPEFLTYFNYEAQPDKSGLPSDRFSAERPEGSISTLTIQRTEQRDSAMYRCASSFDRGSEQYFGPGTRLTVT.

V and J are TRBV15 and TRBJ2-4, with D perhaps TRBD1 (5 bases). The ends were cut back, 0 bases at V and 4 bases at J, with 10 bases in the middle. CDR3 length equals 15 residues. Germline assignment: CDR1 LNHNV and CDR2 YYDKDF (reference sequence). This chain's CDR3 is CATSRDPGPKNIQYF. CDR3 nucleotides: TGTGCCACCAGCAGAGATCCAGGGCCGAAAAACATTCAGTACTTC.

The genes are TRBV30 and TRBJ2-7, with 7 bases lining up with TRBD2. The CDR3 extends over 11 amino acids. Germline lookup yields CDR1 GTSNPN and CDR2 SVGIG (reference sequence). J was trimmed by 7 bases and V by 1 base; bases with no gene match: 1. The CDR3 reads CAWSGGGEQYF. The CDR3 region has the DNA TGTGCCTGGAGTGGGGGAGGGGAGCAGTACTTC.

The chain couples TRBV14 to TRBJ2-5, with D maybe TRBD1 (5 bases). Trimming shortened V by 8 bases and J by 5 bases, and 12 bases separated the two germline ends. From germline, CDR1 is SGHDN and CDR2 FVKESK. The CDR3 is 12 residues long. CDR3 protein: CASQGYLETQYF. CDR3 bases: TGTGCCAGCCAGGGATACCTTGAGACCCAGTACTTC.

The V and J genes are TRBV7-9 and TRBJ2-7; possibly TRBD1 for D (7 bases). Per germline, CDR1 SEHNR and CDR2 FQNEAQ (reference sequence). The CDR3 covers 15 residues. Trimming cost V 7 bases and J 7 bases, with 23 bases left between them. The CDR3 region is CASTPPGAGGGEQYF. The CDR3 coding sequence is TGTGCCAGCACCCCCCCGGGGGCAGGGGGTGGAGAGCAGTACTTC. The variable domain in full, completed from reference TRBV7-9 and TRBJ2-7, reads DTGVSQNPRHKITKRGQNVTFRCDPISEHNRLYWYRQTLGQGPEFLTYFQNEAQLEKSRLLSDRFSAERPKGSFSTLEIQRTEQGDSAMYLCASTPPGAGGGEQYFGPGTRLTVT.

The chain recombines TRBV9 with TRBJ1-2, with unresolved D. The CDR3 runs 14 residues. Trimming took off 0 bases at V and 1 base at J, with 7 bases between the two ends. The V gene's germline CDR1 is SGDLS and CDR2 YYNGEE. CDR3 in DNA: TGTGCCAGCAGCGTAGGGGGTTTTAACTATGGCTACACCTTC. Amino acids: CASSVGGFNYGYTF.

V is TRBV7-9 and J is TRBJ2-3, with a weak D call TRBD2 (6 bases). Germline CDR1 SEHNR, CDR2 FQNEAQ (reference sequence). Trimming left V 1 base short and J 2 bases short, with 10 bases between. CDR3 length equals 15 residues. CDR3 DNA sequence: TGTGCCAGCAGCTTAGATGGGGAGGACACAGATACGCAGTATTTT. This sequence encodes CASSLDGEDTDTQYF.

The J gene is TRBJ1-5, the V gene TRBV24-1; unclear D gene. With 8 bases removed from V and 0 bases from J, the gap between germline ends came to 16 bases. The CDR3 loop spans 16 amino acids. CDR1 is KGHDR, CDR2 SFDVKD, per germline. This chain's CDR3 is CATISRGDYSNQPQHF. The CDR3, as DNA: TGTGCCACCATATCCAGAGGAGATTATAGCAATCAGCCCCAGCATTTT.

The V and J genes are TRBV19 and TRBJ2-7; 10 nucleotides match TRBD2. From germline, CDR1 is LNHDA and CDR2 SQIVND (reference sequence). There are 13 residues in the CDR3. With V trimmed by 7 bases and J by 4 bases, 4 bases remained unmatched. The CDR3 DNA follows: TGTGCCAGTACAGCGGGGGGGGTTTACGAGCAGTACTTC. It is translated as CASTAGGVYEQYF.

The V call is TRBV25-1, the J call TRBJ2-7; D unclear. Trimming shortened V by 1 base and J by 7 bases, and 8 bases separated the two germline ends. The CDR3 has 12 amino acids. Germline V gene lookup returns CDR1 MGHDK and CDR2 SYGVNS. The CDR3 is CASSEFGLEQYF. The CDR3 DNA reads TGTGCCAGCAGTGAATTTGGGCTAGAGCAGTACTTC.

The CDR3 sequence: CASSTSGSGTEPGELFF. The DNA for the CDR3 is TGTGCCAGCAGCACGAGCGGGAGTGGAACTGAACCCGGGGAGCTGTTTTTT. This chain joins TRBV7-6 and TRBJ2-2, with TRBD2 matching 8 bases. The germline CDR1 and CDR2 sequences are SGHVS and FNYEAQ. V gave up 5 bases and J gave up 6 bases; unmatched junction bases: 14. The CDR3 contains 17 residues.

A single count supports this clone. The chain employs TRBV21-1 and TRBJ2-7; TRBD1 was called by the table and not checked on the DNA. TRBV21-1 is a recognized pseudogene. The CDR3 contains 15 residues. The chain's CDR3 is CASSKVDSRLDEQYF. CDR3 DNA: TGTGCCAGCAGCAAAGTGGACAGCCGGCTCGACGAGCAGTACTTC.

V gene TRBV30 combines with J gene TRBJ2-2; D ambiguous. Germline CDR1 and CDR2: GTSNPN and SVGIG (reference sequence). The V and J ends lost 4 bases and 0 bases respectively, with 9 bases between them. CDR3 length: 14 residues. CDR3 sequence reads: CAWNVGTNTGELFF. CDR3 in DNA: TGTGCCTGGAATGTAGGGACGAACACCGGGGAGCTGTTTTTT.

The V gene is TRBV9, the J gene TRBJ2-7; 9 bases are shared with TRBD1. Germline assignment: CDR1 SGDLS and CDR2 YYNGEE. The ends lost 3 bases at V and 3 bases at J; junction bases unmatched: 7. The CDR3 has 15 residues. The CDR3 reads CASSAHTGQGYEQYF. DNA of the CDR3: TGTGCCAGCAGCGCGCATACGGGACAGGGCTACGAGCAGTACTTC.

The chain carries TRBV10-3 and TRBJ1-1; D gene ambiguous. V lost 6 bases and J 1 base, leaving 3 bases between the germline ends. The germline V gene has CDR1 ENHRY and CDR2 SYGVKD. The CDR3 sequence is 11 residues long. The CDR3 loop reads CAIRENTEAFF. The CDR3 DNA reads as TGTGCCATCAGGGAGAACACTGAAGCTTTCTTT.

The chain joins TRBV11-2 to TRBJ2-2; 9 bases are shared with TRBD1. This CDR3 comprises 18 residues. Germline CDR1 reads SGHAT; CDR2 reads FQNNGV. V lost 0 bases to trimming and J lost 5 bases; unmatched junction nucleotides: 10. The CDR3 sequence: CASSLDRTGGAETGELFF. CDR3 DNA: TGTGCCAGCAGCTTAGATCGAACAGGGGGCGCCGAAACCGGGGAGCTGTTTTTT.